What follows are 25 T cell receptor beta chains derived from one specimen sequenced in a study of T cell responses to AZD1222 COVID-19 vaccine. Assay used: immunoSEQ multiplex PCR; TCRdb lists only in-frame clones, some missing. This sample has 95,000 to 150,000 clones; approximately 92% occur once, and the top ten carry around 8%. Here the sequenced sample was peripheral blood, taken 28 days after the second AZD1222 dose. These receptors were obtained from an adult who received the AZD1222 COVID-19 vaccine.

This rearrangement joins TRBV5-8 to TRBJ1-3; unclear D gene. Germline CDR1 is SGHTS and CDR2 is YDEGEE. The CDR3 is made up of 12 amino acids. V lost 2 bases to trimming and J lost 8 bases, with 8 bases between them. The chain's CDR3 is CASSFLRDTIYF. CDR3 nucleotide sequence: TGTGCCAGCAGCTTTCTTCGGGACACCATATATTTT.

The rearrangement joins TRBV23-1 to TRBJ1-5; D is unresolved. TRBV23-1 is an ORF, with its function uncertain. Trimming took 0 bases from V and 3 from J, leaving 18 bases between them. This CDR3 has 18 amino acids. The CDR3 protein is CASSQSSKTGPHNQPQHF. The CDR3 DNA reads TGCGCCAGCAGTCAATCAAGTAAAACCGGACCGCACAATCAGCCCCAGCATTTT.

CDR3 loop: CASIPGIGEKLFF. CDR3 nucleotides: TGCGCCAGTATTCCAGGGATTGGAGAAAAACTGTTTTTT. V and J are TRBV5-1 and TRBJ1-4; TRBD1 is a possible D gene (5 bases). The CDR3 runs to 13 residues. V was cut by 8 bases and J by 8 bases, with 16 bases left in between. Germline loops: CDR1 SGHRS, CDR2 YFSETQ.

The V and J genes are TRBV6-5 and TRBJ2-7; the D gene could be TRBD1 or TRBD2 (5 bases each). Germline V lookup: CDR1 MNHEY, CDR2 SVGAGI. The CDR3 is made up of 14 amino acids. V lost 6 bases and J lost 3, with 15 bases in between. DNA of the CDR3: TGTGCCAGCAGCCGGGACGGAGCACGCTACGAGCAGTACTTC. Protein: CASSRDGARYEQYF.

This clone was found a few times. This chain links TRBV10-1 with TRBJ1-1; tentatively, D is TRBD1 (6 bases). The CDR3 is made up of 14 amino acids. From germline, CDR1 is WNHNN and CDR2 SYGVQD (reference sequence). The V and J ends lost 0 bases and 7 bases respectively, with 12 bases between them. CDR3 loop: CASSESGGGIEAFF. The CDR3 coding sequence is TGCGCCAGCAGTGAGTCCGGAGGGGGAATTGAAGCTTTCTTT.

The V and J genes are TRBV3-1 (or the pseudogene TRBV3-2) and TRBJ2-3; no definite D call. The V end lost 1 base, the J end lost 0 bases, and 8 bases lay between the germline ends. The CDR3 totals 15 residues. Germline lookup yields CDR1 LGHDT and CDR2 YNNKEL (reference sequence). The CDR3 loop reads CASSQAPRSTDTQYF. CDR3 sequence (DNA): TGTGCCAGCAGCCAAGCGCCTAGAAGCACAGATACGCAGTATTTT.

This clone was counted once. The rearrangement joins TRBV5-1 to TRBJ2-7; D not certain. This CDR3 region has 17 residues. V was clipped by 5 bases and J by 1 base, with 22 bases between them. Per the germline V gene, CDR1 is SGHRS and CDR2 is YFSETQ. CDR3 in amino acids: CASRESLPNPESYEQYF. The CDR3 DNA follows: TGCGCCAGCAGAGAATCCCTCCCTAATCCGGAGTCCTACGAGCAGTACTTC.

The genes are TRBV2 and TRBJ2-1; D is undetermined. Trimming cost V 4 bases and J 9 bases, with 7 bases left between them. Germline assignment: CDR1 SNHLY and CDR2 FYNNEI. The CDR3 covers 11 residues. This CDR3 reads CASSVRVEQFF. CDR3 DNA sequence: TGTGCCAGCAGTGTCCGTGTTGAGCAGTTCTTC.

This rearrangement joins TRBV18 to TRBJ2-3; 12 positions agree with TRBD2. V lost 2 bases to trimming and J lost 2 bases; unmatched junction nucleotides: 5. The CDR3 sequence is 17 residues long. Per germline, CDR1 KGHSH and CDR2 LQKENI. CDR3: CASSPASSGRATDTQYF. CDR3 bases: TGTGCCAGCTCACCAGCGTCTAGCGGGAGGGCCACAGATACGCAGTATTTT.

The rearrangement joins TRBV5-4 to TRBJ2-2, with a weak D call TRBD2 (6 bases). The CDR3 has 15 amino acids. Germline V lookup: CDR1 SGHNT, CDR2 YYREEE (reference sequence). With 0 bases removed from V and 5 bases from J, the gap between germline ends came to 11 bases. The CDR3 DNA reads as TGTGCCAGCAGCTTGGCAGCGGGTGGAACCGGGGAGCTGTTTTTT. It encodes CASSLAAGGTGELFF.

The chain employs TRBV5-1 and TRBJ2-7; 8 bases match TRBD1. CDR3 size: 15 residues. Germline V lookup: CDR1 SGHRS, CDR2 YFSETQ. Trimming took 3 bases from V and 5 from J; bases not matched to a gene: 10. The CDR3 DNA is TGCGCCAGCAGCTCGATGACAGGGGCAACGGACGAGCAGTACTTC. This encodes CASSSMTGATDEQYF.

V usage is TRBV20-1 and J usage is TRBJ1-3; D gene ambiguous. The CDR3 loop spans 14 amino acids. Germline CDR1 DFQATT, CDR2 SNEGSKA (reference sequence). Trimming left V 3 bases short and J 0 bases short, with 9 bases between. The CDR3: CSASFENSGNTIYF. The CDR3 DNA reads as TGCAGTGCTAGTTTCGAGAACTCTGGAAACACCATATATTTT.

The rearrangement links TRBV11-2 to TRBJ1-5; no firm D call. This CDR3 contains 13 residues. Germline CDR1 is SGHAT and CDR2 is FQNNGV. V was shortened by 3 bases and J by 5 bases, with 8 bases between the two germline ends. The CDR3 nucleotides are TGTGCCAGCAGCTTTCTTAATTATCAGCCCCAGCATTTT. It encodes CASSFLNYQPQHF.

J is TRBJ1-1 and V is TRBV5-1; D call uncertain. Germline-derived CDR1 and CDR2 are SGHRS and YFSETQ. The CDR3 is 14 amino acids. Trimming removed 5 bases from V and 1 base from J, with 12 bases in between. The CDR3 reads CASSIGPSNTEAFF. The CDR3, as DNA: TGCGCCAGCAGTATTGGACCCTCGAACACTGAAGCTTTCTTT.

The V call is TRBV25-1, the J call TRBJ2-7; D gene ambiguous. CDR3 length: 11 residues. Germline lookup yields CDR1 MGHDK and CDR2 SYGVNS. The ends were cut back, 5 bases at V and 3 bases at J, with 5 bases in the middle. The CDR3, as DNA: TGTGCCAGCAGTAAGTACTACGAGCAGTACTTC. This translates into CASSKYYEQYF.

The rearrangement uses TRBV10-3 and TRBJ2-5; 8 bases are a match to TRBD2. This CDR3 comprises 15 residues. Looked up from germline, CDR1 is ENHRY and CDR2 is SYGVKD. The V and J ends lost 1 base and 3 bases, in that order; junction bases with no gene match: 4. Here the CDR3 DNA reads TGTGCCATCAGTGAGTTGGGGACTAGGGAAGAGACCCAGTACTTC. Its protein is CAISELGTREETQYF.

The DNA of the CDR3 is TGTGCCAGCAGCTTCGGGACTAGCTTATACGAGCAGTACTTC. Its translation is CASSFGTSLYEQYF. The V and J genes are TRBV3-1 (or the pseudogene TRBV3-2) and TRBJ2-7; 9 bases agree with TRBD2. CDR1 and CDR2 (germline): LGHDT, YNNKEL (reference sequence). The CDR3 has 14 amino acids. J gave up 4 bases and V 5 bases, and 6 bases lay outside the gene matches.

V usage is TRBV7-9 and J usage is TRBJ1-3; D gene unclear. The ends were cut back, 1 base at V and 0 bases at J, with 10 bases in the middle. Germline V gives CDR1 SEHNR, CDR2 FQNEAQ (reference sequence). CDR3 length equals 16 residues. DNA of the CDR3: TGTGCCAGCAGCTTAGGTTGGGCAGGCTCTGGAAACACCATATATTTT. Translating it yields CASSLGWAGSGNTIYF.

The chain carries TRBV5-1 and TRBJ1-1; D may be TRBD1 (6 bases). The V gene's germline CDR1 is SGHRS and CDR2 YFSETQ. The CDR3 extends over 15 amino acids. Trimming took 1 base from V and 0 from J, leaving 10 bases between them. CDR3 in amino acids: CASSLNGGLNTEAFF. The CDR3 DNA reads TGCGCCAGCAGCTTGAACGGGGGCCTGAACACTGAAGCTTTCTTT.

This chain connects TRBV7-9 to TRBJ2-5, with a tentative D call TRBD1 (5 bases). V gave up 3 bases and J gave up 4 bases, with 12 bases separating them. This CDR3 spans 14 amino acids. Germline CDR1 reads SEHNR; CDR2 reads FQNEAQ (reference sequence). DNA of the CDR3: TGTGCCAGCAGCTTCCATTCAGGGATAGAGACCCAGTACTTC. This sequence encodes CASSFHSGIETQYF.

The V and J genes are TRBV6-5 and TRBJ1-5, with D possibly being TRBD1 (5 bases). The V and J ends lost 6 bases and 2 bases respectively, with 14 bases between them. Per germline, CDR1 MNHEY and CDR2 SVGAGI. CDR3 length: 15 amino acids. CDR3 protein: CASRLGREGNQPQHF. CDR3 DNA: TGTGCCAGCAGATTGGGGCGGGAAGGCAATCAGCCCCAGCATTTT.

The chain has TRBV29-1 and TRBJ2-2, with D hard to call. This CDR3 spans 11 amino acids. Germline loops: CDR1 SQVTM, CDR2 ANQGSEA. Trimming took off 5 bases at V and 7 bases at J, with 8 bases between the two ends. In nucleotides, the CDR3 is TGCAGCGTTCATCAGAACGGGGAGCTGTTTTTT. It codes for CSVHQNGELFF.

The chain joins TRBV3-1 (or the pseudogene TRBV3-2) to TRBJ2-7; tentative D call: TRBD1 (5 bases). Trimming removed 7 bases at V and 0 bases at J, with 16 bases between. From germline, CDR1 is LGHDT and CDR2 YNNKEL (reference sequence). The CDR3 length is 15 residues. This CDR3 reads CASTQGVWSSYEQYF. CDR3 DNA sequence: TGTGCCAGCACTCAAGGGGTTTGGAGCTCCTACGAGCAGTACTTC.

Written as DNA, the CDR3 is TGCGCCAGCAGCAAAAACCGGGACAGGAATTTCTATGGCTACACCTTC. The encoded protein is CASSKNRDRNFYGYTF. V gene TRBV5-1 combines with J gene TRBJ1-2; 8 nucleotides match TRBD1. This CDR3 spans 16 amino acids. The V gene's germline CDR1 is SGHRS and CDR2 YFSETQ. The ends lost 4 bases at V and 4 bases at J; junction bases unmatched: 12.

The chain links TRBV6-1 to TRBJ1-5; maybe TRBD1 (6 bases). The CDR3 is 16 amino acids. CDR1 MNHNS and CDR2 SASEGT come from the germline V gene. V was shortened by 2 bases and J by 5 bases, with 16 bases between the two germline ends. For the CDR3, the DNA is TGTGCCAGCAGTGAATTTGGGGGCGCGTTCGATCAGCCCCAGCATTTT. Amino acids: CASSEFGGAFDQPQHF.